This T cell receptor (beta chain) was captured in a study of blood T cell repertoires in COVID-19. Study information: Whether acute or convalescent, the COVID-19 samples came from the United States, Italy and Spain. T cells, B-cell-depleted T cells, or PBMCs provided the cDNA or gDNA that served as material.

V lost 7 bases, J lost 3 bases, and 9 bases lay in between. Germline V lookup: CDR1 LNHDA, CDR2 SQIVND (reference sequence). The CDR3 length is 13 residues. Study processing details: Reference gene primers were amplified, and this amplification served to estimate nucleated cell counts. TCRdb's table, derived via immunoSEQ multiplex PCR, lists solely in-frame clones and lacks some. That table is the source of V, J and clone size, and D and trimming were worked out from the DNA. The sample gives roughly 180,000 clones, around 85% of which show up once; roughly 20% is in the top ten. The chain uses TRBV19 and TRBJ2-2; tentatively, D is TRBD1 (5 bases). This receptor was taken from a man in his sixties or seventies with active or convalescent COVID-19. Material for sequencing was peripheral blood. The CDR3 DNA reads as TGTGCCAGTACAGGACAAGACACCGGGGAGCTGTTTTTT. This sequence encodes CASTGQDTGELFF.